This T cell receptor (beta chain) was documented in a study of post-analysis software for immune sequencing data. General study results and limits: Higher frequency in patients than in controls was seen for roughly five TRBV segments, with TRBV5-6, TRBV5-1 and TRBV20-1 among them. Those with multiple sclerosis, the patient group, showed significantly lower normalized Chao1 diversity than controls.

The germline V gene encodes CDR1 MGHDK and CDR2 SYGVNS. This CDR3 has 16 amino acids. Prepared TCR beta cDNA libraries contained unique molecular identifiers. From the PCR reads, TCRdb called clonotypes with MiXCR, one entry per CDR3 protein. The sample has roughly 410,000 distinct CDR3 sequences, roughly 36% seen once. The table lists this clonotype with a few counts. Antigen specificity is unknown. This chain uses TRBV25-1 with TRBJ2-4, with D hard to call. The J call is doubtful: the DNA matches TRBJ2-7 better. Sequences were obtained from blood. The origin of this receptor is a girl aged 5-17 years with multiple sclerosis. CDR3 DNA sequence: TGTGCCAGCAGTCCCCGTACGTGGCCCGTGAGAAACGAGCAGTACTTC. It codes for CASSPRTWPVRNEQYF.